Each of the 9 T cell receptor beta chains below was sequenced from the same sample in a study of CXCR3-negative and CXCR3-positive naive CD8 T cells. UMI labels and 5' RACE were used to prepare the TRB cDNA libraries. Following a re-call of the 5' RACE reads, TCRdb has one entry per CDR3 protein and lacks DNA. Reported are about 70,000 distinct CDR3 sequences; the ten largest clones contain approximately 0.72%. Their antigens remain unidentified. Whole-study findings and limits: CXCR3-negative naive cells had less hydrophobic TRB CDR3s than did CXCR3-positive naive cells.

Sequenced: naive CXCR3+ CD8+ T cells from blood. As to subset: CD45RO-CCR7+CD27+CD95- naive CD8+ T cells expressing CXCR3 (TNR3+). All receptors come from a human donor in good health. Some clones in this sample may be carry-over from other donors' samples.

V usage is TRBV4-3 and J usage is TRBJ2-2; TCRdb's D call of TRBD2 is untestable without DNA. CDR1 LGHNA and CDR2 YSLEER come from the germline V gene. There are 15 residues in the CDR3. This chain's CDR3 is CASSQGLARTRELFF.

V gene TRBV29-1 combines with J gene TRBJ2-1. Germline V CDR1 and CDR2: SQVTM, ANQGSEA. CDR3 length: 11 residues. CDR3 region: CSVEVGDEQFF.

This chain uses TRBV7-2 with TRBJ2-7; with no DNA, the TCRdb D assignment of TRBD1 cannot be verified. Germline-derived CDR1 and CDR2 are SGHTA and FQGNSA. This CDR3 spans 14 amino acids. CDR3 amino acids: CASSSGWGQDEQYF.

J is TRBJ2-7 and V is TRBV6-5; the D call from TCRdb, TRBD1, cannot be confirmed without DNA. The CDR3 is 16 residues long. The V gene's germline CDR1 is MNHEY and CDR2 SVGAGI. The CDR3 spells CASSYSRGQRPYEQYF.

The chain has TRBV7-9 and TRBJ1-4. CDR3 length equals 15 residues. The germline CDR1 and CDR2 sequences are SEHNR and FQNEAQ (reference sequence). The CDR3 sequence is CASSFPLLEGEKLFF.

The gene calls are TRBV6-6 and TRBJ1-2; no DNA is available, so the TRBD1 call from TCRdb remains unchecked. Looked up from germline, CDR1 is MNHNY and CDR2 is SVGAGI (reference sequence). The CDR3 spans 16 residues. CDR3 sequence reads: CASSYPGTSGPYGYTF.

The chain has TRBV6-2 or TRBV6-3 and TRBJ2-6; TCRdb proposes TRBD1, but this gene call is untestable without DNA. CDR1 and CDR2 from the germline V gene are MNHEY and SVGEGT. The CDR3 totals 21 residues. CDR3 sequence reads: CASSSISGTVRIRYGANVLTF.

The chain has TRBV7-2 and TRBJ2-3; TCRdb's D gene call, TRBD2, goes unchecked for lack of DNA. CDR1 and CDR2 from the germline V gene are SGHTA and FQGNSA. The CDR3 contains 14 residues. The CDR3 loop reads CASRGLGAADTQYF. The variable domain in full, with the rest retrieved from reference TRBV7-2 and TRBJ2-3, is GAGVSQSPSNKVTEKGKDVELRCDPISGHTALYWYRQSLGQGLEFLIYFQGNSAPDKSGLPSDRFSAERTGGSVSTLTIQRTQQEDSAVYLCASRGLGAADTQYFGPGTRLTVL.

This chain uses TRBV29-1 with TRBJ2-5. The CDR3 is 14 residues long. Germline loops: CDR1 SQVTM, CDR2 ANQGSEA. The CDR3 loop is CSVVYGFTGETQYF.